This T cell receptor beta chain was sequenced for a study of technical replicates of blood from a few donors. Produced via immunoSEQ multiplex PCR; TCRdb's table is partial and in-frame only. Among more than 65,000 clones listed, approximately 96% were seen once. The V and J ends lost 0 bases and 7 bases, in that order; junction bases with no gene match: 15. The CDR3 consists of 20 residues. The V gene's germline CDR1 is LGHNA and CDR2 YNFKEQ. This clonotype was obtained from a human donor in good health. Sequencing was done on a sample of T cells isolated from PBMCs. The chain has TRBV4-2 and TRBJ2-2; 12 bases agree with TRBD2. The CDR3 nucleotides are TGTGCCAGCAGCCAAGAGCCAACAGGGTGGCTAGCGGGAGGGGGCGGGGAGCTGTTTTTT. It specifies CASSQEPTGWLAGGGGELFF.